This T cell receptor beta chain was sequenced during a study of spatial heterogeneity in lung cancer. This clonotype was found many times. What it binds is not known. The germline V gene encodes CDR1 DFQATT and CDR2 SNEGSKA (reference sequence). Deletions cut 0 bases from V and 5 bases from J, with 18 bases between. The CDR3 covers 16 residues. Time point described: sample taken at primary tumor resection. The donors comprised about 70 untreated early-stage non-small cell lung cancer patients. Tumor, nontumor lung or frozen PBMC supplied whole RNA, sequenced without sorting. Study observations and caveats: Within tumors, counts of expanded alpha and beta TCRs tracked tumor mutation counts. The numbers of ubiquitous and regional expanded TCRs correlated with ubiquitous and regional nonsynonymous mutations, respectively.

Each CDR3 protein gets one entry after TCRdb re-called the 5' RACE reads with MiXCR. The sample lists roughly 7,800 distinct CDR3 sequences; roughly a tenth were seen once. This specimen consisted of lung tumor tissue, obtained at surgery. The clonotype originates from a male donor with early-stage non-small cell lung cancer. V and J are TRBV20-1 and TRBJ2-3; a weak D match, TRBD2 (5 bases). The CDR3 coding sequence is TGCAGTGCTAGAGATGGATCGGGGAGAACGGGAGATACGCAGTATTTT. This translates into CSARDGSGRTGDTQYF.